This TCR beta chain derives from a study of T-cell memory formation after mild COVID-19. Study outcomes and limitations: Within pre-infection memory, some responding clones were found, suggesting cross-reactive memory joined. Contracting CD4+ clones sat mainly in CM and EM; CD8+ in EMRA.

For this clonotype: Its antigen is as yet unknown.

Employing constant-segment primers, 5'RACE generated TCR alpha and TCR beta cDNA libraries bearing sample barcodes and UMIs. TCRdb itself ran the 5' RACE reads through MiXCR, one entry per CDR3 protein. The sample lists fewer than 650,000 distinct CDR3 sequences, around a sixth occurring once. The CDR3 runs 14 residues. Germline CDR1 is GTSNPN and CDR2 is SVGIG (reference sequence). The V gene lost 3 bases and the J gene lost 3 bases, with 14 bases spanning the gap. The clonotype comes from an adult woman who had mild COVID-19 (a few samples of this study predate the infection). Cell type and time point are not known. J is TRBJ1-2 and V is TRBV30, with D possibly matching TRBD1 (5 bases). Sequenced sample: PBMCs or a T cell subset sorted from them (not recorded which). Here the CDR3 DNA reads TGTGCCTGGAGCGGGACCGCCGCATACTATGGCTACACCTTC. Translating gives CAWSGTAAYYGYTF.